The 31 T cell receptor beta chains below were found in one sample sequenced in a study of T-cell reconstitution after alpha-beta-depleted transplantation in children. During its preparation, the TCRbeta library received unique molecular identifiers. TCRdb re-called the PCR reads through MiXCR, storing one row per CDR3 protein. The table includes 540,000 or so distinct CDR3 sequences, roughly 23% detected once. The material sequenced was PBMCs, mostly from graft donor cells, taken 360 days after TCRalphabeta/CD19-depleted stem cell transplant. These TCRs come from a boy under three years old who had a stem cell transplant for acute myeloid leukemia, so the T cells may come from the graft donor.

This clonotype was recorded at least ten times. Mismatch with germline at one junction end may stem from a read error. The chain combines TRBV28 with TRBJ1-1; D not certain. CDR1 MDHEN and CDR2 SYDVKM come from the germline V gene. This CDR3 is 12 amino acids long. This chain's CDR3 is CASSSVNPEAFF. Here the CDR3 DNA reads TGTGCCAGCAGCTCGGTGAACCCTGAAGCTTTCTTT.

V gene TRBV1 combines with J gene TRBJ2-2; TRBD1, as called in the table, went unchecked against the DNA. TRBV1 is a documented pseudogene. The CDR3 covers 15 residues. The CDR3 spells CTSRGERTNTGELFF. The CDR3 DNA is TGTACCAGCAGAGGGGAAAGAACGAACACCGGGGAGCTGTTTTTT.

The chain couples TRBV4-3 to TRBJ2-7; no definite D call. Germline V gene lookup returns CDR1 LGHNA and CDR2 YSLEER. Deletions cut 4 bases from V and 8 bases from J, with 21 bases between. This CDR3 contains 15 residues. Here the CDR3 reads CASSPQATRPNKQYF. For the CDR3, the DNA is TGCGCCAGCAGCCCGCAAGCGACGAGACCAAATAAGCAGTACTTC.

In this sample, this clonotype turned up many times. This chain connects TRBV30 to TRBJ2-3, with a possible D match to TRBD2 (7 bases). Trimming pared 0 bases from V and 4 bases from J, leaving 11 bases between. CDR1 GTSNPN and CDR2 SVGIG come from the germline V gene (reference sequence). There are 14 residues in the CDR3. The CDR3 DNA sequence: TGTGCCTGGAGTGTCGGGGGGCAGGCAGATACGCAGTATTTT. The encoded protein is CAWSVGGQADTQYF.

There are a few counts of this clonotype. This chain connects TRBV7-3 to TRBJ2-3; D is ambiguous. The germline CDR1 and CDR2 sequences are SGHTA and FQGTGA. The CDR3 totals 13 residues. V lost 5 bases, J lost 1 base, and 7 bases lay in between. The CDR3, as DNA: TGTGCCAGCAGCCACGACGGCACAGATACGCAGTATTTT. This codes for CASSHDGTDTQYF.

This rearrangement joins TRBV7-2 to TRBJ1-3, with D hard to call. CDR1 and CDR2 from the germline V gene are SGHTA and FQGNSA. This CDR3 has 17 amino acids. The V and J ends lost 4 bases and 7 bases respectively, with 23 bases between them. The CDR3 here is CASSSTIDGLLRNTIYF. CDR3 in DNA: TGTGCCAGCAGCTCGACCATAGACGGTCTTCTGAGGAACACCATATATTTT.

The CDR3 DNA is TGTGCCAGCAGTGTCAGGGACATAGCGATCAATCAGCCCCAGCATTTT. Translated: CASSVRDIAINQPQHF. The rearrangement uses TRBV12-3 or TRBV12-4 and TRBJ1-5, with a possible D match to TRBD1 (6 bases). The CDR3 sequence is 16 residues long. Trimming shortened V by 5 bases and J by 3 bases, and 17 bases separated the two germline ends.

This clonotype was observed many times. V usage is TRBV18 and J usage is TRBJ2-5, with D possibly being TRBD2 (6 bases). The CDR3 runs to 16 residues. Per the germline V gene, CDR1 is KGHSH and CDR2 is LQKENI. V lost 3 bases to trimming and J lost 3 bases, with 17 bases between them. CDR3 nucleotides: TGTGCCAGCTCACCTTTTCGGGGGACGGGTGAAGAGACCCAGTACTTC. Translating gives CASSPFRGTGEETQYF.

This clonotype was counted between two and nine times. The chain is built from TRBV7-2 and TRBJ2-4, with D tentatively TRBD1 (6 bases). The germline V gene has CDR1 SGHTA and CDR2 FQGNSA. The CDR3 length is 17 residues. Trimming took 4 bases from V and 0 from J, leaving 16 bases between them. CDR3 nucleotide sequence: TGTGCCAGCAGCTCCGCCGGGACATCGATAGCCAAAAACATTCAGTACTTC. Its translation: CASSSAGTSIAKNIQYF. The full variable domain, its missing parts supplied by reference TRBV7-2 and TRBJ2-4, is GAGVSQSPSNKVTEKGKDVELRCDPISGHTALYWYRQSLGQGLEFLIYFQGNSAPDKSGLPSDRFSAERTGGSVSTLTIQRTQQEDSAVYLCASSSAGTSIAKNIQYFGAGTRLSVL.

The sample holds many counts of this clonotype. V is TRBV15 and J is TRBJ1-6; no clear D. Germline V gives CDR1 LNHNV, CDR2 YYDKDF (reference sequence). CDR3 size: 15 residues. Trimming pared 4 bases from V and 10 bases from J, leaving 17 bases between. The CDR3 DNA reads TGTGCCACCAGCACTCTCCACGAGGGAGTCTCACCCCTCCACTTT. It yields the protein CATSTLHEGVSPLHF.

Here the CDR3 reads CASSQDHDRGETQYF. CDR3 DNA: TGTGCCAGCAGCCAAGATCACGACAGGGGGGAGACCCAGTACTTC. The genes are TRBV3-1 and TRBJ2-5; 9 bases map to TRBD1. The CDR3 totals 15 residues. J lost 5 bases, V lost 0 bases, and 4 bases had no gene match. CDR1 and CDR2 (germline): LGHDT, YNNKEL (reference sequence).

A remark on this clonotype: This may be a read error, as it is one base from a much larger clone. The gene calls are TRBV12-3 or TRBV12-4 and TRBJ1-4; 7 bases align to TRBD1. The CDR3 contains 12 residues. The CDR3 nucleotides are TGTGCCAGCAGCCAGGAACAGGGGAACTTGTGGTTT. Its protein product is CASSQEQGNLWF.

This clonotype turned up a few times. V gene TRBV5-6 combines with J gene TRBJ2-2, with TRBD1 matching over 9 bases. Germline CDR1 and CDR2: SGHDT and YYEEEE. The CDR3 has 15 residues. Trimming at V came to 3 bases and at J to 7 bases, leaving 7 bases not matched to a gene. The CDR3, as DNA: TGTGCCAGCAGCTCCAACAGGGGGCGCGGCGGGGAGCTGTTTTTT. Protein: CASSSNRGRGGELFF.

This clonotype occurred many times. The chain links TRBV29-1 to TRBJ2-1; the D gene is possibly TRBD1 (6 bases). V lost 7 bases to trimming and J lost 5 bases, with 12 bases between them. Germline CDR1 reads SQVTM; CDR2 reads ANQGSEA. The CDR3 spans 12 residues. As DNA, the CDR3 is TGCAGCGACAGGGCCCCCCACAATGAGCAGTTCTTC. It yields the protein CSDRAPHNEQFF.

This chain joins TRBV15 and TRBJ2-7; D may match TRBD1 or TRBD2 (5 bases each). The CDR3 loop spans 17 amino acids. The V and J ends lost 4 bases and 5 bases respectively, with 24 bases between them. CDR1 LNHNV and CDR2 YYDKDF come from the germline V gene (reference sequence). As DNA, the CDR3 is TGTGCCACCAGCACCGCACCGTCAGGGACCCCCACCCACGAGCAGTACTTC. Its protein product is CATSTAPSGTPTHEQYF.

Only one count was recorded for this clonotype. V is TRBV21-1 and J is TRBJ2-1; the table gives TRBD1 as D, unverified against the DNA. TRBV21-1 is annotated as a pseudogene. The CDR3 consists of 12 residues. The CDR3 DNA sequence: TGTGCCAGCAGCAAAGCTCGGGGCGGGCGGTTCTTC. It translates to CASSKARGGRFF.

This clonotype has ten or more counts. The chain has TRBV28 and TRBJ1-1; possible D gene TRBD1, 6 bases. The V end lost 10 bases, the J end lost 10 bases, and 22 bases lay between the germline ends. Germline values: CDR1 MDHEN, CDR2 SYDVKM. This CDR3 contains 13 residues. CDR3: CAIRQEGIKRAFF. The CDR3 bases are TGTGCCATCAGACAGGAAGGGATTAAGAGAGCTTTCTTT.

The rearrangement uses TRBV20-1 and TRBJ1-1; D ambiguous. Per the germline V gene, CDR1 is DFQATT and CDR2 is SNEGSKA (reference sequence). The CDR3 loop spans 13 amino acids. Between the trimmed V and J ends, which lost 6 bases and 4 bases, there was a span of 15 bases. CDR3 sequence: CSAGRLPGTEAFF. The CDR3 region has the DNA TGCAGTGCCGGACGGCTCCCTGGCACTGAAGCTTTCTTT.

This clonotype was counted at least ten times. The J gene is TRBJ1-6, the V gene TRBV20-1, with unresolved D. This CDR3 is built from 14 residues. The V gene lost 6 bases and the J gene lost 8 bases, with 17 bases spanning the gap. Germline CDR1 DFQATT, CDR2 SNEGSKA (reference sequence). In nucleotides, the CDR3 is TGCAGTGCCAACAGTCACCTTAAGCATTCACCCCTCCACTTT. Protein product: CSANSHLKHSPLHF.

In its sample, this clonotype was seen many times. CDR3 sequence reads: CASSVNRRGGSYNEQFF. The DNA of the CDR3 is TGTGCCAGCAGCGTCAACAGGCGGGGGGGATCCTACAATGAGCAGTTCTTC. V and J are TRBV7-6 and TRBJ2-1; TRBD2 matches 9 bases. This CDR3 region has 17 residues. CDR1 and CDR2 (germline): SGHVS, FNYEAQ. V shed 5 bases, J shed 1 base, and the junction held 9 bases outside the gene matches.

In this sample, this clonotype turned up many times. CDR3 sequence (DNA): TGCGCCAGTGGACTAGCGGTACAAGAGACCCAGTACTTC. Translated, it gives CASGLAVQETQYF. V is TRBV4-1 and J is TRBJ2-5, with 10 bases aligning to TRBD2. This CDR3 comprises 13 residues. The germline gives CDR1 MGHRA, CDR2 YSYEKL. V lost 9 bases and J lost 2; bases outside the gene matches: 3.

This clonotype has a count of ten or more. The V and J genes are TRBV6-5 and TRBJ2-1, with 8 positions matching TRBD2. This CDR3 is 15 amino acids long. The junction had 0 bases not matched to a gene; V was cut back by 0 bases and J by 2 bases. Germline CDR1 is MNHEY and CDR2 is SVGAGI. The DNA for the CDR3 is TGTGCCAGCAGTTACTCGGGACTAGCCTACAATGAGCAGTTCTTC. It encodes CASSYSGLAYNEQFF.

This clonotype was counted at least ten times. The chain joins TRBV20-1 to TRBJ2-7; D remains ambiguous. CDR3 length: 14 residues. Trimming shortened V by 3 bases and J by 0 bases, and 12 bases separated the two germline ends. CDR1 DFQATT and CDR2 SNEGSKA come from the germline V gene (reference sequence). The CDR3 sequence: CSASIPQSSYEQYV. As DNA, the CDR3 is TGCAGTGCTAGTATTCCCCAAAGCTCCTACGAGCAGTACGTC.

This CDR3 is CAIRSQGSNTEAFF. CDR3 nucleotides: TGTGCCATCAGGAGTCAGGGTAGTAACACTGAAGCTTTCTTT. The chain combines TRBV10-3 with TRBJ1-1, with a weak D call TRBD1 (5 bases). Germline CDR1 and CDR2: ENHRY and SYGVKD. The V and J ends lost 6 bases and 2 bases respectively, with 13 bases between them. This CDR3 region has 14 residues.

The chain carries TRBV7-2 and TRBJ2-1; 9 bases line up with TRBD1. CDR1 and CDR2 (germline): SGHTA, FQGNSA. Trimming removed 6 bases from V and 6 bases from J; junction bases left unmatched: 3. This CDR3 has 13 residues. CDR3 region: CASRRTGVNEQFF. In DNA, the CDR3 is TGTGCCAGCAGACGGACAGGGGTCAATGAGCAGTTCTTC.

This clonotype came up a few times. The gene calls are TRBV20-1 and TRBJ1-2; the match to TRBD1 covers 8 bases. The CDR3 is 13 amino acids. V shed 3 bases, J shed 4 bases, and the junction held 4 bases outside the gene matches. From germline, CDR1 is DFQATT and CDR2 SNEGSKA (reference sequence). The CDR3 reads CSASQGAGYGYTF. The CDR3, as DNA: TGCAGTGCTAGTCAGGGGGCGGGCTATGGCTACACCTTC.

The chain combines TRBV5-1 with TRBJ2-3, with a weak D call TRBD2 (5 bases). V was shortened by 2 bases and J by 6 bases, with 13 bases between the two germline ends. CDR3 size: 14 residues. Germline V gene sequence: CDR1 SGHRS, CDR2 YFSETQ. DNA of the CDR3: TGCGCCAGCAGCTTCCGAGGGAATGCGGATACGCAGTATTTT. Translating it yields CASSFRGNADTQYF.

This chain joins TRBV20-1 and TRBJ2-6; no clear D. The CDR3 is made up of 17 amino acids. Trimming left V 4 bases short and J 1 base short, with 17 bases between. The germline CDR1 and CDR2 sequences are DFQATT and SNEGSKA (reference sequence). The CDR3, as DNA: TGCAGTGCTATGGACCGACCCGTCGGGTCTGGGGCCAACGTCCTGACTTTC. Translated: CSAMDRPVGSGANVLTF.

For the CDR3, the DNA is TGTGCCAGCAGTTTGCTCTCCCTTTTAGATACGCAGTATTTT. It encodes CASSLLSLLDTQYF. The chain has TRBV28 and TRBJ2-3; D not certain. CDR3 length equals 14 residues. V gave up 3 bases and J gave up 5 bases, with 12 bases separating them. Germline V gene lookup returns CDR1 MDHEN and CDR2 SYDVKM.

Note on this clonotype: At one end, the junction sequence differs from germline, possibly due to a read error. This chain connects TRBV12-3 or TRBV12-4 to TRBJ2-3; D possibly corresponds to TRBD2 (5 bases). CDR3 length: 14 amino acids. The CDR3 reads CASSLALSTDTQYF. The CDR3 DNA sequence: TGTGCCAGCAGTCTAGCCCTAAGCACAGATACGCAGTATTTT.

The CDR3 loop is CASSLVQGNGKNIQYF. CDR3 coding DNA: TGTGCCAGCAGCTTAGTCCAGGGTAATGGCAAAAACATTCAGTACTTC. The rearrangement uses TRBV11-2 and TRBJ2-4, with D perhaps matching TRBD1 (5 bases). V dropped 1 base and J dropped 3 bases, with 13 bases sitting between them. The CDR3 is 16 amino acids. Looked up from germline, CDR1 is SGHAT and CDR2 is FQNNGV.